The source of this T cell receptor beta chain is a study of OX40 agonist ivuxolimab in advanced cancers. Study findings and constraints: Circulating CD4+ and CD8+ T cells showed clonal expansion by week 6 at 0.1 to 3.0 mg/kg. A proportion of nonresponders additionally exhibited low normalized T-cell clonal expansion. Which antigen the expanded peripheral T cells recognized is unknown.

Notes on this clone: Its specificity is not known.

Trimming removed 1 base at V and 1 base at J, with 11 bases between. There are 16 residues in the CDR3. Germline CDR1 is SGHTA and CDR2 is FQGTGA. The assay was immunoSEQ multiplex PCR, and TCRdb's table has in-frame clones only and misses some. Here the sample spans approximately 47,000 clones, roughly 86% being singletons. V gene TRBV7-3 combines with J gene TRBJ2-4, with D hard to call. The receptor was isolated from an adult with an advanced solid tumor such as melanoma, head and neck, liver or kidney cancer. This specimen was CD4+ or CD8+ T cells sorted from blood, taken in a trial of the OX40 agonist ivuxolimab. CDR3 bases: TGTGCCAGCAGCTTAAAGGGCCGCTCGGCCAAAAACATTCAGTACTTC. It specifies CASSLKGRSAKNIQYF.